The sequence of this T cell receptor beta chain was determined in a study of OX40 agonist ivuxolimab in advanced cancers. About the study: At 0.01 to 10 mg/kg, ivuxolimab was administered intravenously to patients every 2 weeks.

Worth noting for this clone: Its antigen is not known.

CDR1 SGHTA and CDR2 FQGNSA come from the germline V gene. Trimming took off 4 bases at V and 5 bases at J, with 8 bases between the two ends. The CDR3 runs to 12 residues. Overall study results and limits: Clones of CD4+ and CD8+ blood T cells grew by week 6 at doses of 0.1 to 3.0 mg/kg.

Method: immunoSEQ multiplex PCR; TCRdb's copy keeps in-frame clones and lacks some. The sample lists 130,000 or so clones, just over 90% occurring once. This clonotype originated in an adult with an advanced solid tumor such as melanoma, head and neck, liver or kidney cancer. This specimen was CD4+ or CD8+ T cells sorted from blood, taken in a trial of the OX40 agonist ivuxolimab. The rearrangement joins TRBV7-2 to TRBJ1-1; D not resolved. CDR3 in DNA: TGTGCCAGCAGCTACGGGTGGACTGAAGCTTTCTTT. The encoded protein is CASSYGWTEAFF. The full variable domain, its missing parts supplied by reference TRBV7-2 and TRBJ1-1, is GAGVSQSPSNKVTEKGKDVELRCDPISGHTALYWYRQSLGQGLEFLIYFQGNSAPDKSGLPSDRFSAERTGGSVSTLTIQRTQQEDSAVYLCASSYGWTEAFFGQGTRLTVV.